Below are 16 T cell receptor beta chains sequenced from a single sample in a study of cytomegalovirus exposure and HLA in healthy donors. 13 Jbeta primers and 60 Vbeta primers were used for the PCR. Generated by immunoSEQ multiplex PCR, the TCRdb table keeps only in-frame clones and is missing some. The sample yields some 200,000 clones, around 79% seen once. The specimen was PBMCs. The receptor source for this set is a girl between 5 and 17 years old in good health and CMV-seropositive.

The chain has TRBV11-2 and TRBJ2-7, with TRBD2 matching 10 bases. The V gene's germline CDR1 is SGHAT and CDR2 FQNNGV. This CDR3 comprises 15 residues. Trimming took 3 bases from V and 2 from J; bases not matched to a gene: 4. The CDR3 bases are TGTGCCAGCAGCTTCGGGACTAGCGTCACCTACGAGCAGTACTTC. It specifies CASSFGTSVTYEQYF.

The rearrangement links TRBV19 to TRBJ1-1, with D tentatively TRBD1 (5 bases). This CDR3 has 13 residues. Trimming shortened V by 8 bases and J by 3 bases, and 13 bases separated the two germline ends. From germline, CDR1 is LNHDA and CDR2 SQIVND (reference sequence). CDR3 amino acids: CASAVRADTEAFF. The CDR3 nucleotides are TGTGCCAGTGCGGTCAGGGCGGACACTGAAGCTTTCTTT.

This clone was recorded once. The rearrangement joins TRBV4-1 to TRBJ1-3, with 7 nucleotides matching TRBD1. The CDR3 spans 19 residues. Germline CDR1 is MGHRA and CDR2 is YSYEKL. Unmatched junction bases numbered 13, after V lost 2 bases and J lost 0 bases. CDR3 in DNA: TGCGCCAGCAGCCAACAACTGCGACAGGGCGTGGGCTCTGGAAACACCATATATTTT. Translating it yields CASSQQLRQGVGSGNTIYF.

V and J are TRBV9 and TRBJ1-4, with D possibly being TRBD1 (5 bases). CDR3 length equals 17 residues. Per the germline V gene, CDR1 is SGDLS and CDR2 is YYNGEE. V lost 4 bases to trimming and J lost 0 bases, with 16 bases between them. The CDR3 is CASSPQTVRATNEKLFF. The CDR3 coding sequence is TGTGCCAGCAGCCCCCAGACAGTCCGGGCAACTAATGAAAAACTGTTTTTT.

In its sample, this clone was seen once. The rearrangement joins TRBV10-2 to TRBJ1-1, with 8 bases that match TRBD1. The CDR3 consists of 13 residues. The germline gives CDR1 WSHSY, CDR2 SAAADI. The junction had 4 bases not matched to a gene; V was cut back by 6 bases and J by 4 bases. For the CDR3, the DNA is TGCGCCAGCAGGATCGACAGGGGCACTGAAGCTTTCTTT. It encodes CASRIDRGTEAFF.

The chain has TRBV6-1 and TRBJ2-2; 8 nucleotides agree with TRBD1. V dropped 5 bases and J dropped 2; count of bases not matched to a gene: 4. This CDR3 contains 15 residues. CDR1 is MNHNS and CDR2 is SASEGT in the germline V gene. CDR3 in DNA: TGTGCCAGCAGTACGGGACAGGTTAACACCGGGGAGCTGTTTTTT. Residues: CASSTGQVNTGELFF.

This clone has a handful of counts. The CDR3 DNA follows: TGCGCCAGCAGTCCCGGACAGGGGGCAACTGAAGCTTTCTTT. Its translation is CASSPGQGATEAFF. The chain joins TRBV10-1 to TRBJ1-1, with 11 bases fitting TRBD1. The CDR3 runs 14 residues. J was trimmed by 5 bases and V by 5 bases; bases with no gene match: 4. Germline CDR1 is WNHNN and CDR2 is SYGVQD (reference sequence).

The J gene is TRBJ2-5, the V gene TRBV7-9; 7 nucleotides match TRBD2. The CDR3 contains 14 residues. V was clipped by 2 bases and J by 2 bases; unmatched bases: 2. Germline V gene lookup returns CDR1 SEHNR and CDR2 FQNEAQ (reference sequence). The CDR3 spells CASSLWEGQETQYF. CDR3 nucleotide sequence: TGTGCCAGCAGCTTATGGGAGGGGCAAGAGACCCAGTACTTC.

This chain uses TRBV5-4 with TRBJ2-7; D unclear. V dropped 2 bases and J dropped 5 bases, with 14 bases sitting between them. The germline gives CDR1 SGHNT, CDR2 YYREEE (reference sequence). This CDR3 spans 14 amino acids. The CDR3 sequence is CASSFGSGFHEQYF. The CDR3 DNA reads as TGTGCCAGCAGCTTCGGTTCAGGTTTCCACGAGCAGTACTTC.

This sequence joins TRBV27 and TRBJ1-4; 8 bases map to TRBD1. The junction had 4 bases not matched to a gene; V was cut back by 6 bases and J by 4 bases. Looked up from germline, CDR1 is MNHEY and CDR2 is SMNVEV (reference sequence). This CDR3 is built from 14 residues. As DNA, the CDR3 is TGTGCCAGCAGACGACAGGGGCATAATGAAAAACTGTTTTTT. Its translation: CASRRQGHNEKLFF.

The J gene is TRBJ2-2, the V gene TRBV11-3, with D possibly matching TRBD1 (6 bases). Germline V gives CDR1 SGHNT, CDR2 YENEEA. V dropped 0 bases and J dropped 5 bases, with 10 bases sitting between them. CDR3 size: 15 residues. CDR3 nucleotides: TGTGCCAGCAGCTTAGAACAGGGTGGGACCGGGGAGCTGTTTTTT. This sequence encodes CASSLEQGGTGELFF.

The genes are TRBV10-1 and TRBJ2-1, with a weak D call TRBD2 (6 bases). Trimming left V 7 bases short and J 8 bases short, with 18 bases between. This CDR3 region has 14 residues. CDR1 WNHNN and CDR2 SYGVQD come from the germline V gene (reference sequence). The CDR3 DNA sequence: TGCGCCAGCACCCCGGAGGGTGGAAGCGATGAGCAGTTCTTC. Its protein product is CASTPEGGSDEQFF.

This rearrangement joins TRBV27 to TRBJ2-7; tentatively, D is TRBD2 (5 bases). The CDR3 totals 14 residues. The V gene's germline CDR1 is MNHEY and CDR2 SMNVEV (reference sequence). V was shortened by 5 bases and J by 2 bases, with 13 bases between the two germline ends. The CDR3 nucleotides are TGTGCCAGCAGTCCCGGACTGACCACCTACGAGCAGTACTTC. Translated, it gives CASSPGLTTYEQYF.

This clone was detected once. The chain combines TRBV19 with TRBJ2-7; TRBD1 agrees at 9 bases. Trimming cost V 1 base and J 3 bases; bases outside gene matches: 4. The CDR3 contains 15 residues. CDR1 and CDR2 from the germline V gene are LNHDA and SQIVND (reference sequence). The CDR3 is CASSIGGGQGYEQYF. The CDR3 DNA follows: TGTGCCAGTAGTATAGGCGGGGGACAGGGCTACGAGCAGTACTTC.

This clone was observed once. This chain joins TRBV10-3 and TRBJ2-7; D perhaps matches TRBD2 (7 bases). Trimming pared 2 bases from V and 3 bases from J, leaving 14 bases between. Germline V gene lookup returns CDR1 ENHRY and CDR2 SYGVKD. This CDR3 is built from 15 residues. The CDR3 nucleotides are TGTGCCATCAGTGAGGGCGGGGGCGGGTTCTACGAGCAGTACTTC. Its translation is CAISEGGGGFYEQYF.

The chain combines TRBV5-4 with TRBJ1-1, with 7 bases fitting TRBD1. The CDR3 has 15 amino acids. With V trimmed by 4 bases and J by 0 bases, 6 bases remained unmatched. From germline, CDR1 is SGHNT and CDR2 YYREEE (reference sequence). Here the CDR3 reads CASSKPGQMNTEAFF. For the CDR3, the DNA is TGTGCCAGCAGCAAGCCGGGACAGATGAACACTGAAGCTTTCTTT.